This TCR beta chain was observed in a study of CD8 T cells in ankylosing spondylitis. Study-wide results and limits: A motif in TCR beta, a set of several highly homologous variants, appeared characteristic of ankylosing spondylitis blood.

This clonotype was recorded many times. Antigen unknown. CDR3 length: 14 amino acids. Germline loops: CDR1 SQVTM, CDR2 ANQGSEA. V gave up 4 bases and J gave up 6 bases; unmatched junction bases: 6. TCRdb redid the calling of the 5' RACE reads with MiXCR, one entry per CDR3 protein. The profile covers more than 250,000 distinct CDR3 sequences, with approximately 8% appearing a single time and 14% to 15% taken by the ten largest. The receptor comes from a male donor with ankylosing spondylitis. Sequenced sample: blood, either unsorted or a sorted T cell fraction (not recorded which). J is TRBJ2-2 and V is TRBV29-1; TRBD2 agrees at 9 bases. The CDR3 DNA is TGCAGCGTTGCTCGTAGCGGGAGTGCCGGGGAGCTGTTTTTT. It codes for CSVARSGSAGELFF.